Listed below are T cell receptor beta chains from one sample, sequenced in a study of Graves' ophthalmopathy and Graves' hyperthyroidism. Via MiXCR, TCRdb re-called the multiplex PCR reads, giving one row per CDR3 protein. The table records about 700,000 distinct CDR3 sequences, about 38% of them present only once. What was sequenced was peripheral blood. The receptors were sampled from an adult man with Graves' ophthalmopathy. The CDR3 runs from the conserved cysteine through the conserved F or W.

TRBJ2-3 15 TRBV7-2 CATAARGGAADTQYF
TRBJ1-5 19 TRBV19 CASSIRGGGPGHRAQPQHF
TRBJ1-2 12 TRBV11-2 CASSNRRYGYTF
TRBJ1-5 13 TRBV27 CASSQRGNQPQHF
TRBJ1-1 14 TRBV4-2 CASSQARAVDEAFF
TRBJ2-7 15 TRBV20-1 CSARAWRPTSYEQYF
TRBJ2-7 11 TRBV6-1 CASRAYGEQYF
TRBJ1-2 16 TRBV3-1 CASSQRQGAPNYGYTF
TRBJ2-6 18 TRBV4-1 CASSHHTGQLSGANVLTF
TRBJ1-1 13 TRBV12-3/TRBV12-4 CASSLYPNTEAFF
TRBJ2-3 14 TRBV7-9 CASSHTESTDTQYF
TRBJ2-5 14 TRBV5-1 CASSLETGLETQYF
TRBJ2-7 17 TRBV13 CASSLERSGAHSYEQYF
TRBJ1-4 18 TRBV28 CASSPSSWGRGANEKLFF
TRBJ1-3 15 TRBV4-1 CASSQDRTEGNTIYF
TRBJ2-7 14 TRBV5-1 CASSPVGGRNEQYF
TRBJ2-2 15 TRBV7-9 CASSLGIANTGELFF
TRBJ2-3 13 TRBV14 CASSGQGSDTQYF
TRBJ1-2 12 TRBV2 CASRDSLYGYTF
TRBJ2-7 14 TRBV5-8 CASSSGGQGHEQYF
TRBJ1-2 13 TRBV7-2 CASSLDFSNGYTF
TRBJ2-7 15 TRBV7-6 CASSIQGGSSSEQYF
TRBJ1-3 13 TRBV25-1 CARKTGSGNTIYF
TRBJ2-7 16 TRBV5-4 CASSLAGADPRYEQYF
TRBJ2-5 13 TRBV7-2 CASTGQGAETQYF
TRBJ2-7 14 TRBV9 CASSGAGWLSEQHF
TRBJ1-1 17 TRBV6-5 CASSYLGQGQSNTEAFF
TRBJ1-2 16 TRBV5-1 CASSPATSDRPYGYTF
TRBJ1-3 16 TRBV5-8 CASSGGGGLSGNTIYF
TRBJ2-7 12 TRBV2 CASSGTQYEQYF
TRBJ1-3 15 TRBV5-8 CASSLVQGTRNTIYF
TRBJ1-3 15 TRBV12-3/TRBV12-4 CASSPTGGPRNTIYF
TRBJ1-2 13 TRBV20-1 CSAEEGEGLGYTF
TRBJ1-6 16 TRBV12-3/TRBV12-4 CASSQDRGTYNSPLHF
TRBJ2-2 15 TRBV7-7 CASSPHAGGSGELFF
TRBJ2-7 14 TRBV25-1 CASSGGRGNHEQYF
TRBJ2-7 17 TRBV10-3 CASSPVRLAVSSYEQYF
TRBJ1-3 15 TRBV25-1 CASARSGPSGNTIYF
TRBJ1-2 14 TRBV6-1 CASSFTGAGNGYTF
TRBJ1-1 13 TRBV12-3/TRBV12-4 CASSPHWATEAFF
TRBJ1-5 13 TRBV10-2 CASRDEVYQPQHF
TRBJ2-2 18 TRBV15 CATSRDPVVIPNTGELFF
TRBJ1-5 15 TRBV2 CAWSGGQGIHQPQHF
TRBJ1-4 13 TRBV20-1 CSAFGWTNEKLFF
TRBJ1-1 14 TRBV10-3 CAIRRGPAETEAFF